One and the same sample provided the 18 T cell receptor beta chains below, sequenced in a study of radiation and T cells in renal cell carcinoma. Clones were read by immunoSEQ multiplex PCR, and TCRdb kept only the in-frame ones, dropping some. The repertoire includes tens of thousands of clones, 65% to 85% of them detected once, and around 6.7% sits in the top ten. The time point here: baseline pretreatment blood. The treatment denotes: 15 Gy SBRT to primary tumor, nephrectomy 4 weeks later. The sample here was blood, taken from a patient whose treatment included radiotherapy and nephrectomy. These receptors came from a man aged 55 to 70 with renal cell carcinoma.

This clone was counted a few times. The CDR3 sequence: CASSDTGVDGYTF. The CDR3, as DNA: TGTGCCAGCAGCGACACAGGAGTCGATGGCTACACCTTC. The chain uses TRBV11-2 and TRBJ1-2; maybe TRBD1 (5 bases). This CDR3 comprises 13 residues. Germline-derived CDR1 and CDR2 are SGHAT and FQNNGV. V dropped 5 bases and J dropped 6 bases, with 13 bases sitting between them. Full variable domain (missing parts from reference TRBV11-2 and TRBJ1-2): EAGVAQSPRYKIIEKRQSVAFWCNPISGHATLYWYQQILGQGPKLLIQFQNNGVVDDSQLPKDRFSAERLKGVDSTLKIQPAKLEDSAVYLCASSDTGVDGYTFGSGTRLTVV.

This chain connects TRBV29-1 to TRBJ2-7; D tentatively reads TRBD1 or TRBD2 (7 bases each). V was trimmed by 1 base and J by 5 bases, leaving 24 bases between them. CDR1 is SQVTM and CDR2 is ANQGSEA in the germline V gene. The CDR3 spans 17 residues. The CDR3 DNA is TGCAGCGTTGAAGCCCTGCAGGGGGAGGGCGGGGTCCACGAGCAGTACTTC. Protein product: CSVEALQGEGGVHEQYF.

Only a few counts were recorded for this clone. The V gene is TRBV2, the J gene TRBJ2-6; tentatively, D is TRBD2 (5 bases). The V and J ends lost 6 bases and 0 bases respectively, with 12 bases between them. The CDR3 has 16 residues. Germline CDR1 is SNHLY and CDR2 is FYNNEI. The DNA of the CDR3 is TGTGCCAGCAGAAATCGCGGGTCCTCTGGGGCCAACGTCCTGACTTTC. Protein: CASRNRGSSGANVLTF.

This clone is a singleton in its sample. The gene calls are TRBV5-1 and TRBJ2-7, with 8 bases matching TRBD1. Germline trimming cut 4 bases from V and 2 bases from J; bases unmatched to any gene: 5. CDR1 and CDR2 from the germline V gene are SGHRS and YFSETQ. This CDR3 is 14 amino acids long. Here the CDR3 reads CASSLGQAPYEQYF. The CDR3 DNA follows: TGCGCCAGCAGCCTGGGACAGGCCCCCTACGAGCAGTACTTC.

The CDR3 DNA follows: TGCGCCAGCAGCTTGGGGACAGGGGTCACCATGAACACTGAAGCTTTCTTT. It codes for CASSLGTGVTMNTEAFF. This sequence joins TRBV5-1 and TRBJ1-1; 9 nucleotides line up with TRBD1. Germline loops: CDR1 SGHRS, CDR2 YFSETQ. J gave up 0 bases and V 0 bases, and 6 bases lay outside the gene matches. This CDR3 spans 17 amino acids. The full variable domain, in which reference TRBV5-1 and TRBJ1-1 provide the parts outside the CDR3, is KAGVTQTPRYLIKTRGQQVTLSCSPISGHRSVSWYQQTPGQGLQFLFEYFSETQRNKGNFPGRFSGRQFSNSRSEMNVSTLELGDSALYLCASSLGTGVTMNTEAFFGQGTRLTVV.

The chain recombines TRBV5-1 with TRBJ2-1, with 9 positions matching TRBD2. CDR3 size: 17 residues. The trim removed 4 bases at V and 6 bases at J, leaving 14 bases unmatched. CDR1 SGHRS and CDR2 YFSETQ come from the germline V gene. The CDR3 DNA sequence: TGCGCCAGCAGCCCCCAACCGAGACTAGCGGAGCCCAATGAGCAGTTCTTC. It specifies CASSPQPRLAEPNEQFF.

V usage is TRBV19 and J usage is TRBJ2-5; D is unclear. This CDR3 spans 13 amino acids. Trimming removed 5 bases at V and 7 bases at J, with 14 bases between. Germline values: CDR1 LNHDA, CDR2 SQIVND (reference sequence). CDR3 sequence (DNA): TGTGCCAGTAGTCCCTTTGCTTTGGGGACCCAGTACTTC. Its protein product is CASSPFALGTQYF.

The CDR3 DNA is TGTGCCAGCAGCCAAGCGGCCTATGGCTACACCTTC. It is translated as CASSQAAYGYTF. The gene calls are TRBV14 and TRBJ1-2, with D uncertain. Trimming cost V 1 base and J 4 bases, with 4 bases left between them. The CDR3 runs 12 residues. Germline values: CDR1 SGHDN, CDR2 FVKESK.

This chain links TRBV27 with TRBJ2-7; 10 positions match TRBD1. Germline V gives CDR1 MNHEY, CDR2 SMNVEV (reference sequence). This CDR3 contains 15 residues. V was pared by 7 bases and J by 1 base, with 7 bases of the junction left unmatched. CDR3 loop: CASNSPGQGSYEQYF. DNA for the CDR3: TGTGCCAGCAACTCCCCGGGACAGGGGTCCTACGAGCAGTACTTC.

The CDR3 region is CASSFGSAGGNQPQHF. CDR3 nucleotide sequence: TGTGCCAGCAGTTTCGGGTCGGCGGGGGGCAATCAGCCCCAGCATTTT. V gene TRBV28 combines with J gene TRBJ1-5, with D tentatively TRBD1 (5 bases). The CDR3 runs 16 residues. V lost 3 bases and J 2 bases, leaving 14 bases between the germline ends. Germline CDR1 and CDR2: MDHEN and SYDVKM. Filled out from reference TRBV28 and TRBJ1-5, the complete variable domain reads DVKVTQSSRYLVKRTGEKVFLECVQDMDHENMFWYRQDPGLGLRLIYFSYDVKMKEKGDIPEGYSVSREKKERFSLILESASTNQTSMYLCASSFGSAGGNQPQHFGDGTRLSIL.

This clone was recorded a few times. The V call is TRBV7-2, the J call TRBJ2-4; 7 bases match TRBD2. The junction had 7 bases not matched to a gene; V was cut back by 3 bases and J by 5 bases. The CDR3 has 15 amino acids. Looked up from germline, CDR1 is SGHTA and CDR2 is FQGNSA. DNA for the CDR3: TGTGCCAGCAGCTTGGTCGGGGGGATTGAAAACATTCAGTACTTC. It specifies CASSLVGGIENIQYF.

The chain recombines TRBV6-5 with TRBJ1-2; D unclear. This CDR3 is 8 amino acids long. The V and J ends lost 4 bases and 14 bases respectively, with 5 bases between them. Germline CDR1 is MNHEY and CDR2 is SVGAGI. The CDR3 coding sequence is TGTGCCAGCAGTTTCGGGACCTTC. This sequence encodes CASSFGTF.

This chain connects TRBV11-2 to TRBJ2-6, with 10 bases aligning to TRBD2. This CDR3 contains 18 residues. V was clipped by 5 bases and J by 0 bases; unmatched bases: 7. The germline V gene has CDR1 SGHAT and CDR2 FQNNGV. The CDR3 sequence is CASSMGLAGVSGANVLTF. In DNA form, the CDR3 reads TGTGCCAGCAGCATGGGGCTAGCGGGAGTCTCTGGGGCCAACGTCCTGACTTTC.

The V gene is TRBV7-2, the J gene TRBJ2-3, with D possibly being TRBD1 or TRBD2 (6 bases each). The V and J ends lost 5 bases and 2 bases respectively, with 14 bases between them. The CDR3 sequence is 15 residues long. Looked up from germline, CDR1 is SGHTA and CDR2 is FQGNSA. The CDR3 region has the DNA TGTGCCAGCAGCCCCCAGAGGGGGGACACAGATACGCAGTATTTT. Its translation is CASSPQRGDTDTQYF.

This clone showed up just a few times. CDR3: CASSEAGATIDTQYF. The CDR3 bases are TGCGCCAGCAGCGAAGCGGGAGCGACAATAGATACGCAGTATTTT. The genes are TRBV5-1 and TRBJ2-3; 8 bases are a match to TRBD2. From germline, CDR1 is SGHRS and CDR2 YFSETQ. Germline trimming cut 4 bases from V and 5 bases from J; bases unmatched to any gene: 9. This CDR3 is 15 amino acids long.

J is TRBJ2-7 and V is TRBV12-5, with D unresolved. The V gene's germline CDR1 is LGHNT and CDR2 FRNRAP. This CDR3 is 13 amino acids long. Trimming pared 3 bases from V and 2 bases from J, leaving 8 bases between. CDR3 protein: CASGLWTTYEQYF. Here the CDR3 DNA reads TGTGCTAGTGGTTTATGGACGACCTACGAGCAGTACTTC. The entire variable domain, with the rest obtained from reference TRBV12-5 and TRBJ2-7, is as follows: DARVTQTPRHKVTEMGQEVTMRCQPILGHNTVFWYRQTMMQGLELLAYFRNRAPLDDSGMPKDRFSAEMPDATLATLKIQPSEPRDSAVYFCASGLWTTYEQYFGPGTRLTVT.

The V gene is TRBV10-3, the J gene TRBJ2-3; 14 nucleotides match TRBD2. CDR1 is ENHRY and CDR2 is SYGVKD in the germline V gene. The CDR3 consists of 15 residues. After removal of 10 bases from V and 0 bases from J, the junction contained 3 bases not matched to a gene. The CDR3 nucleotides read TGTGCCAGTCGACTAGCGGGAGGGAGCACAGATACGCAGTATTTT. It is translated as CASRLAGGSTDTQYF.

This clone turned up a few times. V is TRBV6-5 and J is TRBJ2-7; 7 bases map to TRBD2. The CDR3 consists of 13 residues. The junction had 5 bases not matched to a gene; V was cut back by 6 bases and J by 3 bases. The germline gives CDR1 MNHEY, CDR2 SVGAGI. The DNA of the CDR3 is TGTGCCAGCAGCCTGGCGGGAGTCTACGAGCAGTACTTC. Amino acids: CASSLAGVYEQYF.